The TCR beta chain described here comes from a study of shared clonotypes between healthy human individuals. TCRdb's table, derived via immunoSEQ multiplex PCR, lists solely in-frame clones and lacks some. The repertoire consists of 450,000 to 500,000 clones, with approximately 80% occurring once and the leading ten covering about 12%. This clone has a handful of counts. The CDR3 spans 13 residues. Germline CDR1 and CDR2: SGHDN and FVKESK. V lost 4 bases, J lost 6 bases, and 12 bases lay in between. The rearrangement uses TRBV14 and TRBJ1-1, with a weak D call TRBD1 (6 bases). The sequence derives from a woman in her forties in good health. Some clones in this sample may be carry-over from other donors' samples. Sequenced: PBMCs. The CDR3 sequence is CASSPQGWAEAFF. CDR3 DNA: TGTGCCAGCAGCCCACAGGGTTGGGCTGAAGCTTTCTTT.